The 21 T cell receptor beta chains given below trace back to one sample, sequenced in a study of CD8+CD57+ T cells in acquired aplastic anemia. In patients chosen for sequencing, flow cytometry had shown CD8+CD57+ cell expansion. Genomic DNA templated the TCR beta VDJ and CDR3 profiling. In TCRdb, the reads were re-called with MiXCR into one record per CDR3 protein. The top ten hold approximately 3% of the sample, which has about 160,000 distinct CDR3 sequences, around 48% seen once. The sequencing sample was made of sorted CD4+, CD8+, or CD8+CD57+ T cells (not recorded which) from PBMCs. These receptors all come from a human donor with aplastic anemia.

The chain combines TRBV6-1 with TRBJ2-1, with TRBD2 matching 12 bases. V dropped 7 bases and J dropped 10; count of bases not matched to a gene: 14. Germline CDR1 and CDR2: MNHNS and SASEGT. CDR3 size: 16 residues. The CDR3 DNA is TGTGCCAGCACCCCTGCGGGACTAGCGGGTTCGCGGGAGCAGTTCTTC. Amino acids: CASTPAGLAGSREQFF.

The CDR3 here is CASSSLMGRVVYEQYF. The CDR3 DNA reads as TGTGCCAGCAGCTCGCTAATGGGCAGGGTAGTCTACGAGCAGTACTTC. V and J are TRBV11-2 and TRBJ2-7; D may be TRBD1 (5 bases). V lost 4 bases and J 3 bases, leaving 19 bases between the germline ends. The CDR3 is made up of 16 amino acids. Germline CDR1 SGHAT, CDR2 FQNNGV.

This clonotype was counted a few times. The chain couples TRBV6-2 or TRBV6-3 to TRBJ1-5; tentative D call: TRBD1 (5 bases). There are 15 residues in the CDR3. V lost 2 bases and J 1 base, leaving 9 bases between the germline ends. The germline V gene has CDR1 MNHEY and CDR2 SVGEGT. CDR3 sequence reads: CASSYLPGSNQPQHF. As DNA, the CDR3 is TGTGCCAGCAGTTACCTCCCAGGGAGCAATCAGCCCCAGCATTTT.

The V and J genes are TRBV19 and TRBJ1-5; D may be TRBD1 (5 bases). The CDR3 totals 14 residues. V lost 5 bases, J lost 11 bases, and 19 bases lay in between. CDR1 LNHDA and CDR2 SQIVND come from the germline V gene (reference sequence). The CDR3 nucleotides are TGTGCCAGTAGTGGTACGGGCAGGGAAGAGACCCAGCATTTT. This codes for CASSGTGREETQHF.

In its sample, this clonotype was seen many times. The chain joins TRBV7-2 to TRBJ2-7, with 7 bases aligning to TRBD2. The CDR3 consists of 14 residues. V was pared by 3 bases and J by 5 bases, with 7 bases of the junction left unmatched. CDR1 SGHTA and CDR2 FQGNSA come from the germline V gene. The CDR3 DNA reads TGTGCCAGCAGCTTCGGGGGAGGGCCCAACGAGCAGTACTTC. It specifies CASSFGGGPNEQYF. The full variable domain, with the rest looked up from reference TRBV7-2 and TRBJ2-7, is GAGVSQSPSNKVTEKGKDVELRCDPISGHTALYWYRQSLGQGLEFLIYFQGNSAPDKSGLPSDRFSAERTGGSVSTLTIQRTQQEDSAVYLCASSFGGGPNEQYFGPGTRLTVT.

Turning to this clonotype: Here the CDR3 omits its conserved ending phenylalanine or tryptophan, so a read error is the likely source. The chain is built from TRBV6-1 and TRBJ1-3, with D possibly being TRBD1 (6 bases). The V gene lost 7 bases and the J gene lost 3 bases, with 16 bases spanning the gap. The CDR3 sequence is 15 residues long. Germline V gene lookup returns CDR1 MNHNS and CDR2 SASEGT. CDR3 DNA: TGTGCCAGCATCCCCAGGGGCAGATTTGGAAACACCATATATCTT. This codes for CASIPRGRFGNTIYL.

This clonotype appeared many times. The rearrangement joins TRBV9 to TRBJ2-7; D possibly corresponds to TRBD1 (6 bases). CDR1 is SGDLS, CDR2 YYNGEE, per germline. The CDR3 consists of 16 residues. V dropped 0 bases and J dropped 3 bases, with 16 bases sitting between them. CDR3 nucleotides: TGTGCCAGCAGCGTAGATACACAGGGCGTACTCTACGAGCAGTACTTC. The encoded protein is CASSVDTQGVLYEQYF.

This clonotype was detected ten times or more. This chain uses TRBV20-1 with TRBJ1-5; 7 nucleotides line up with TRBD1. J was trimmed by 4 bases and V by 1 base; bases with no gene match: 7. Germline-derived CDR1 and CDR2 are DFQATT and SNEGSKA (reference sequence). The CDR3 consists of 15 residues. Here the CDR3 reads CSARVGQGGNQPQHF. Written as DNA, the CDR3 is TGCAGTGCTAGAGTGGGGCAGGGGGGTAATCAGCCCCAGCATTTT.

This clonotype was detected many times. The chain uses TRBV11-1 and TRBJ2-3, with D tentatively TRBD1 or TRBD2 (5 bases each). V shed 2 bases and J shed 5 bases, with 14 bases lying between them. Looked up from germline, CDR1 is SGHAT and CDR2 is FQDESV (reference sequence). CDR3 length: 15 amino acids. In DNA form, the CDR3 reads TGTGCCAGCAGCTTAAACCGGGGACGAGGAGATACGCAGTATTTT. This sequence encodes CASSLNRGRGDTQYF.

This clonotype appeared many times. This rearrangement joins TRBV4-2 to TRBJ1-2, with D perhaps TRBD1 (5 bases). CDR1 LGHNA and CDR2 YNFKEQ come from the germline V gene. V lost 0 bases and J 7 bases, leaving 12 bases between the germline ends. The CDR3 runs 14 residues. CDR3 amino acids: CASSQDRDQLGYTF. The CDR3 DNA follows: TGTGCCAGCAGCCAAGATAGGGACCAACTTGGCTACACCTTC.

At least ten counts were recorded for this clonotype. The V gene is TRBV20-1, the J gene TRBJ1-1; D possibly corresponds to TRBD1 (6 bases). Germline values: CDR1 DFQATT, CDR2 SNEGSKA (reference sequence). The CDR3 has 14 residues. V gave up 6 bases and J gave up 4 bases, with 18 bases separating them. DNA for the CDR3: TGCAGTGCATACCCGGCGGGGGGCATCACTGAAGCTTTCTTT. Protein product: CSAYPAGGITEAFF.

This chain joins TRBV6-5 and TRBJ1-1; D not certain. CDR1 and CDR2 from the germline V gene are MNHEY and SVGAGI. V shed 0 bases and J shed 3 bases, with 20 bases lying between them. This CDR3 has 18 amino acids. This CDR3 is CASSYSPHGEGGYTEAFF. The CDR3, as DNA: TGTGCCAGCAGTTACTCGCCCCACGGTGAGGGAGGATACACTGAAGCTTTCTTT.

This clonotype showed up just once. Here the CDR3 reads CSASWLGRHEQYF. DNA for the CDR3: TGCAGTGCTAGTTGGTTAGGGAGGCACGAGCAGTACTTC. This chain joins TRBV20-1 and TRBJ2-7, with D perhaps matching TRBD2 (6 bases). The CDR3 spans 13 residues. V gave up 3 bases and J gave up 5 bases, with 14 bases separating them. The germline V gene encodes CDR1 DFQATT and CDR2 SNEGSKA (reference sequence).

The chain is built from TRBV30 and TRBJ1-5; D ambiguous. The CDR3 spans 12 residues. The germline V and J ends were trimmed by 0 bases and 6 bases, with 6 bases remaining between them. Germline assignment: CDR1 GTSNPN and CDR2 SVGIG (reference sequence). In nucleotides, the CDR3 is TGTGCCTGGAGTGTATTGGGTCAGCCCCAGCATTTT. Encoded protein: CAWSVLGQPQHF.

This clonotype was counted many times. CDR3 nucleotide sequence: TGTGCCAGCAGCTCCCTGACAGCGGTCTCTGGGGCCAACGTCCTGACTTTC. Translation: CASSSLTAVSGANVLTF. The V call is TRBV11-2, the J call TRBJ2-6; D is perhaps TRBD1 or TRBD2 (5 bases each). Germline V gene data show CDR1 as SGHAT and CDR2 as FQNNGV. The CDR3 covers 17 residues. V was clipped by 4 bases and J by 0 bases, with 13 bases between them.

Note on this clonotype: The junction and the germline gene differ at one end; a read error may be behind it. V usage is TRBV7-3 and J usage is TRBJ2-1; the match to TRBD2 covers 7 bases. The CDR3 runs to 16 residues. Per the germline V gene, CDR1 is SGHTA and CDR2 is FQGTGA. Here the CDR3 reads CASNLTGGSSYNEQFF. CDR3 in DNA: TGTGCCAGCAACTTAACGGGCGGGAGCTCCTACAATGAGCAGTTCTTC.

This clonotype was counted at least ten times. J is TRBJ2-1 and V is TRBV5-1; D is possibly TRBD2 (5 bases). CDR1 and CDR2 (germline): SGHRS, YFSETQ. Trimming left V 0 bases short and J 0 bases short, with 7 bases between. The length of the CDR3 is 15 residues. The CDR3 bases are TGCGCCAGCAGCTTGGCGCTAGCCTCCTACAATGAGCAGTTCTTC. Translated, it gives CASSLALASYNEQFF.

This chain uses TRBV9 with TRBJ1-1; D unresolved. V was pared by 4 bases and J by 4 bases, with 14 bases between. Germline V lookup: CDR1 SGDLS, CDR2 YYNGEE. The CDR3 has 14 residues. CDR3 DNA: TGTGCCAGCAGCTTAGACACCGTGGTCACTGAAGCTTTCTTT. Translation: CASSLDTVVTEAFF.

The V and J genes are TRBV7-6 and TRBJ1-5, with TRBD1 as a possible D gene (6 bases). The V gene's germline CDR1 is SGHVS and CDR2 FNYEAQ. Trimming took 2 bases from V and 5 from J, leaving 10 bases between them. The CDR3 loop spans 14 amino acids. The CDR3 protein is CASSLRGGDQPQHF. In nucleotides, the CDR3 is TGTGCCAGCAGCTTAAGAGGGGGAGATCAGCCCCAGCATTTT.

The chain links TRBV19 to TRBJ1-1; TRBD1 aligns across 7 bases. Germline CDR1 and CDR2: LNHDA and SQIVND (reference sequence). The CDR3 is made up of 14 amino acids. Trimming at V came to 5 bases and at J to 3 bases, leaving 6 bases not matched to a gene. The CDR3 region is CASSVRQGDTEAFF. DNA of the CDR3: TGTGCCAGTAGTGTCAGACAGGGCGACACTGAAGCTTTCTTT.

V gene TRBV20-1 combines with J gene TRBJ2-7; a possible D gene is TRBD2 (5 bases). V was trimmed by 1 base and J by 2 bases, leaving 9 bases between them. This CDR3 region has 13 residues. Germline V gene data show CDR1 as DFQATT and CDR2 as SNEGSKA (reference sequence). CDR3 sequence: CSARVSGAYEQYF. Written as DNA, the CDR3 is TGCAGTGCTAGAGTGAGCGGAGCCTACGAGCAGTACTTC.